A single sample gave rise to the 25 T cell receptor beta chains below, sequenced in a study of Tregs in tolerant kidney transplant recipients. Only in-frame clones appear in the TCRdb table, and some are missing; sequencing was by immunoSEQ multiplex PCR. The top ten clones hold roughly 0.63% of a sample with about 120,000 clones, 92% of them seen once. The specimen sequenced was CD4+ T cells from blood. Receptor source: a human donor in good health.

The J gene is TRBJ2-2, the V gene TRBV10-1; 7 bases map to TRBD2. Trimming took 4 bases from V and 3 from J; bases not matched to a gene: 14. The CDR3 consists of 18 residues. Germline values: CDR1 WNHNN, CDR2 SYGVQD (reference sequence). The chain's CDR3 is CASSGRGRITGDTGELFF. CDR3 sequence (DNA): TGCGCCAGCAGTGGCCGCGGGAGAATAACCGGGGACACCGGGGAGCTGTTTTTT.

The CDR3, as DNA: TGTGCCAGCAGTTTACGGCCCGGGAACACAAACTATGGCTACACCTTC. Protein product: CASSLRPGNTNYGYTF. The chain links TRBV27 to TRBJ1-2, with D uncertain. The CDR3 contains 16 residues. Trimming shortened V by 2 bases and J by 2 bases, and 15 bases separated the two germline ends. The germline V gene has CDR1 MNHEY and CDR2 SMNVEV (reference sequence).

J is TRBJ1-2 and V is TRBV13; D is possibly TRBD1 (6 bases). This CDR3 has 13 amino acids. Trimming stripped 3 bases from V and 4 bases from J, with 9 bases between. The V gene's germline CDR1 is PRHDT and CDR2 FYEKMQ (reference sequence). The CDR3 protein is CASSFGGLYGYTF. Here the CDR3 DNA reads TGTGCCAGCAGCTTCGGGGGGCTCTATGGCTACACCTTC.

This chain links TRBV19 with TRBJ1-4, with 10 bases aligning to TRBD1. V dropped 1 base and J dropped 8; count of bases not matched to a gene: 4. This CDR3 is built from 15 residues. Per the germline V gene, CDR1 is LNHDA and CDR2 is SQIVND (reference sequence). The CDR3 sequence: CASSIGGTGAEKLFF. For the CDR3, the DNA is TGTGCCAGTAGTATAGGAGGGACAGGGGCCGAAAAACTGTTTTTT. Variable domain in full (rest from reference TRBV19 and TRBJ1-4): DGGITQSPKYLFRKEGQNVTLSCEQNLNHDAMYWYRQDPGQGLRLIYYSQIVNDFQKGDIAEGYSVSREKKESFPLTVTSAQKNPTAFYLCASSIGGTGAEKLFFGSGTQLSVL.

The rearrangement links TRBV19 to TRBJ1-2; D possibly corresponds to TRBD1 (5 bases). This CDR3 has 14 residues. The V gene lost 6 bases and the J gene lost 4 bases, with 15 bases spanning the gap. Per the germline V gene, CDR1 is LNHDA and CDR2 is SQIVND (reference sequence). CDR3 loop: CASSWSGPAYGYTF. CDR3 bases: TGTGCCAGTAGCTGGTCGGGACCGGCCTATGGCTACACCTTC.

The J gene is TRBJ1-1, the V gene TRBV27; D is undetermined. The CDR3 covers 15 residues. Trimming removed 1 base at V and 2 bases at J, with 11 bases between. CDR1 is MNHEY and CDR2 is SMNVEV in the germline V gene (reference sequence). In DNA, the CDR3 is TGTGCCAGCAGTTTATACAGCCCCCAAAACACTGAAGCTTTCTTT. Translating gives CASSLYSPQNTEAFF.

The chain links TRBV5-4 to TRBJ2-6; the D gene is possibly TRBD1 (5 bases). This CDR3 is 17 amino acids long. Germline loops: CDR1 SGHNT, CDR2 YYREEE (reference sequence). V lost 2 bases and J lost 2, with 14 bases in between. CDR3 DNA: TGTGCCAGCAGCTTAAGGACATTGGTTACTGGGGCCAACGTCCTGACTTTC. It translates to CASSLRTLVTGANVLTF.

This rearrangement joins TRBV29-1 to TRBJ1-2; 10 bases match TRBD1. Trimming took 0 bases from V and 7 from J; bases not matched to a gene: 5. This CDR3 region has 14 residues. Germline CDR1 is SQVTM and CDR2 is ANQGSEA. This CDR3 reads CSVEDRGQGGGYTF. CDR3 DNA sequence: TGCAGCGTTGAAGATCGCGGACAGGGGGGTGGCTACACCTTC. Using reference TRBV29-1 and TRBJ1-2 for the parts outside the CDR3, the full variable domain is SAVISQKPSRDICQRGTSLTIQCQVDSQVTMMFWYRQQPGQSLTLIATANQGSEATYESGFVIDKFPISRPNLTFSTLTVSNMSPEDSSIYLCSVEDRGQGGGYTFGSGTRLTVV.

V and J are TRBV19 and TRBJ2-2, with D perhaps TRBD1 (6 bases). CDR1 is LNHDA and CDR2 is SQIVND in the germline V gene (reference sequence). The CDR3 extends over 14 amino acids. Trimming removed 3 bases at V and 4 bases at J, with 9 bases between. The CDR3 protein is CASSMGAPTGELFF. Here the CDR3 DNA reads TGTGCCAGTAGTATGGGGGCTCCCACCGGGGAGCTGTTTTTT.

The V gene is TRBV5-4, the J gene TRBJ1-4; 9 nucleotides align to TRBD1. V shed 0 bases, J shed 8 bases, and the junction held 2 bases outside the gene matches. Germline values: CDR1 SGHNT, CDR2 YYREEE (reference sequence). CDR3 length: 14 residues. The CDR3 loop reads CASSLGGQGEKLFF. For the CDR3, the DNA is TGTGCCAGCAGCTTGGGGGGACAGGGCGAAAAACTGTTTTTT.

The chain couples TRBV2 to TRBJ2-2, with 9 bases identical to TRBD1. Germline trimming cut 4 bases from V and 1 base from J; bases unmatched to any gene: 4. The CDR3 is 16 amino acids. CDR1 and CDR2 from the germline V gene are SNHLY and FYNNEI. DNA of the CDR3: TGTGCCAGCAGTGGGGGACAGGGTAGGAACACCGGGGAGCTGTTTTTT. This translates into CASSGGQGRNTGELFF.

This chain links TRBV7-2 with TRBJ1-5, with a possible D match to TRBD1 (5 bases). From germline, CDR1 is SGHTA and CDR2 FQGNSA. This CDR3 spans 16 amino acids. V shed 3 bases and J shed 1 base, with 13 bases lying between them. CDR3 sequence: CASSLQGGASNQPQHF. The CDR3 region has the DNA TGTGCCAGCAGCTTGCAGGGAGGTGCAAGCAATCAGCCCCAGCATTTT.

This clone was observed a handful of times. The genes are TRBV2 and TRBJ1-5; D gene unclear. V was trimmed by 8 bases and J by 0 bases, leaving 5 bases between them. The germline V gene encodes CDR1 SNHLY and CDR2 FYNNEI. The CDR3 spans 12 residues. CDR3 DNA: TGTGCCAGCGGGGATAGCAATCAGCCCCAGCATTTT. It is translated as CASGDSNQPQHF.

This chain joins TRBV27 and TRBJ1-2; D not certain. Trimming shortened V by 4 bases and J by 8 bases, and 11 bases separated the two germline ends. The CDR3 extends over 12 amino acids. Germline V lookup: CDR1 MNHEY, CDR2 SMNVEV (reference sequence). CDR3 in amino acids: CASSSPFGGYTF. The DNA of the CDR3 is TGTGCCAGCAGTTCCCCTTTTGGAGGCTACACCTTC.

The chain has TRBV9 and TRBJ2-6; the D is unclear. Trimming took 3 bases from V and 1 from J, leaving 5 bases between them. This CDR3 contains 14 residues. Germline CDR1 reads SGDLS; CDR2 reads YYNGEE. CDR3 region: CASSDRSGANVLTF. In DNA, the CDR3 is TGTGCCAGCAGCGACCGATCTGGGGCCAACGTCCTGACTTTC.

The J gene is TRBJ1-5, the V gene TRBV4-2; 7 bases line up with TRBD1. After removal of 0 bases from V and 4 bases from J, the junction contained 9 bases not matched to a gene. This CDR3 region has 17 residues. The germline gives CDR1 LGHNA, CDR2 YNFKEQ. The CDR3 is CASSQDRYAGGNQPQHF. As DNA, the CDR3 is TGTGCCAGCAGCCAAGACCGGTACGCAGGGGGAAATCAGCCCCAGCATTTT.

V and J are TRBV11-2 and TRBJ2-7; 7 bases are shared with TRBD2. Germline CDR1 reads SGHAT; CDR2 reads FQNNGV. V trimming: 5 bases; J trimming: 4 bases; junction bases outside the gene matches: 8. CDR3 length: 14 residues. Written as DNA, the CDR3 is TGTGCCAGCAGCCAGGTGGAGGGAGGGTACGAGCAGTACTTC. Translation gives CASSQVEGGYEQYF.

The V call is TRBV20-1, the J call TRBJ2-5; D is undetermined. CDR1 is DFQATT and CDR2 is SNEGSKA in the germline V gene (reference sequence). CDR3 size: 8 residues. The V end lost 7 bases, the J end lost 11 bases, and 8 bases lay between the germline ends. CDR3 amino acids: CSGPGQYF. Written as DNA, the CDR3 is TGCAGTGGGCCCGGGCAGTACTTC.

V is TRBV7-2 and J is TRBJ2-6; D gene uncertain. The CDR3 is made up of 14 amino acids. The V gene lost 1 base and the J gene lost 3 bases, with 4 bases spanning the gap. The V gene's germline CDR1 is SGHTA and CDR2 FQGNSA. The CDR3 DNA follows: TGTGCCAGCAGCTTAGGGGGTGGGGCCAACGTCCTGACTTTC. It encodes CASSLGGGANVLTF.

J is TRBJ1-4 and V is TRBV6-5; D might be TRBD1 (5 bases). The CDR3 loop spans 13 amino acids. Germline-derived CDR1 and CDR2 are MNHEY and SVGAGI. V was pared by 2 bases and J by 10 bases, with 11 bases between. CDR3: CASSYRDGGKLFF. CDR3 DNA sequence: TGTGCCAGCAGTTACCGGGACGGGGGAAAACTGTTTTTT.

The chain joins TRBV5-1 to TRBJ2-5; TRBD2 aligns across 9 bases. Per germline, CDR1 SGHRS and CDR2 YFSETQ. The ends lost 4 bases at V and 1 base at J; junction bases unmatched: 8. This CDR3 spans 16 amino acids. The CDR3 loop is CASSRRGGRAQETQYF. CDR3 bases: TGCGCCAGCAGCCGTAGGGGCGGGAGGGCCCAAGAGACCCAGTACTTC.

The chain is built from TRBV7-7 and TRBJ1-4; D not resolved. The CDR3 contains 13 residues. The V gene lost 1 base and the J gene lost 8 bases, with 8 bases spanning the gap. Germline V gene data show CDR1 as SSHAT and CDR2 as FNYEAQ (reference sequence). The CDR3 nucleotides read TGTGCCAGCAGCTTAGGGGCGTCGGAAAAACTGTTTTTT. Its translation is CASSLGASEKLFF.

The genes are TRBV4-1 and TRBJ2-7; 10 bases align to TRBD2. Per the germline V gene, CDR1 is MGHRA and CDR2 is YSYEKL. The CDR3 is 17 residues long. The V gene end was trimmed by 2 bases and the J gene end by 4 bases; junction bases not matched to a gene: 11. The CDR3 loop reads CASSQPSAGGLRYEQYF. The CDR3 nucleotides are TGCGCCAGCAGCCAACCCTCAGCGGGGGGGCTGAGGTACGAGCAGTACTTC.

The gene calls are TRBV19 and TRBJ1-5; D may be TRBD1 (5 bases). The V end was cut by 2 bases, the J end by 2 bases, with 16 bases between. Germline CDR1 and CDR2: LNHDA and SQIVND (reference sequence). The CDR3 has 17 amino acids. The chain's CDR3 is CASSIFRAQPGNQPQHF. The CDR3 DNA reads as TGTGCCAGTAGTATATTCAGGGCTCAACCTGGCAATCAGCCCCAGCATTTT.

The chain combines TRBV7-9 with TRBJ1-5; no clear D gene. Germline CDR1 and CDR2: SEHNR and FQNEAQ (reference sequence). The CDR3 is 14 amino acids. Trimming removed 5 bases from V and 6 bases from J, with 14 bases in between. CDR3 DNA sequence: TGTGCCAGCAGCCGGCGGTACAGACTTCAGCCCCAGCATTTT. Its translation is CASSRRYRLQPQHF.